The clone carrying this T cell receptor (beta chain) was counted between two and nine times. Its antigen is as yet unknown. MiXCR, applied by TCRdb to the reads, yields one record per CDR3 protein. The sample lists tens of thousands of distinct CDR3 sequences; around 21% were seen once. This sample was taken from a study of T cell repertoires in cytomegalovirus infection. The wider study: CMV epitopes used comprised recently identified HLA-C-restricted ones and well-studied HLA-B-restricted ones. The study, taken as a whole, reports: Cumulative public TCR beta family frequency identified carriers of CMV plus the relevant HLA. Dominating the ex vivo response were HLA-C-restricted CMV-specific TCR beta clonotypes.

V lost 4 bases and J 0 bases, leaving 9 bases between the germline ends. Germline V gives CDR1 LNHDA, CDR2 SQIVND (reference sequence). This CDR3 spans 14 amino acids. V usage is TRBV19 and J usage is TRBJ1-1; D is unclear. Sequencing used CD8+ T cells from cultured PBMCs, obtained from culture after CMV antigen stimulation. The sequence was obtained from a human donor in good health (CMV status not recorded). Some clones in this sample may be carry-over from other donors' samples. This CDR3 is CASSKLTLNTEAFF. In nucleotides, the CDR3 is TGTGCCAGTAGTAAACTCACTTTGAACACTGAAGCTTTCTTT.